At least ten counts were recorded for the clone carrying this T cell receptor beta chain. Its antigen remains unknown. TCRdb ran MiXCR on the PCR reads and lists one entry per CDR3 protein. The repertoire holds 100,000 or so distinct CDR3 sequences, with around a fifth as singletons. These data come from a study of molecular identifiers for immune sequencing clone quantification. Notes on the study in general: Clones with over 20 RNA copies captured over 98% of effector molecules but under 1% of naive ones.

The sequenced sample consisted of naive CD8+ T cells from blood, with Jurkat cell RNA spiked in. Noted subset: FACS-sorted CD8+CD4-CCR7+CD45RA+ naive T cells. The sequence derives from a human donor in good health. Some libraries in this study had Jurkat cell RNA spiked in.

CDR3 nucleotide sequence: TGTGCCAGCAGCTTAGATAGTTACTCGAGCTCCTACAATGAGCAGTTCTTC. It codes for CASSLDSYSSSYNEQFF. V and J are TRBV11-2 and TRBJ2-1; D not certain. V lost 0 bases and J lost 0, with 12 bases in between. Germline V lookup: CDR1 SGHAT, CDR2 FQNNGV. The CDR3 spans 17 residues. The full variable domain, in which reference TRBV11-2 and TRBJ2-1 provide the parts outside the CDR3, is EAGVAQSPRYKIIEKRQSVAFWCNPISGHATLYWYQQILGQGPKLLIQFQNNGVVDDSQLPKDRFSAERLKGVDSTLKIQPAKLEDSAVYLCASSLDSYSSSYNEQFFGPGTRLTVL.